The T cell receptor beta chain under discussion was sequenced for a study of T cell responses to AZD1222 COVID-19 vaccine. Points from the study as a whole: Repertoire samples came only from after the peak T cell response.

Regarding this clone: As yet, its antigen is unknown.

There are 14 residues in the CDR3. Trimming cost V 2 bases and J 1 base, with 12 bases left between them. Per germline, CDR1 SQVTM and CDR2 ANQGSEA. Clones were read by immunoSEQ multiplex PCR, and TCRdb kept only the in-frame ones, dropping some. The sample records 200,000 to 250,000 clones, 93% being singletons. The receptor was isolated from an adult in good health. Here the sequenced sample was peripheral blood, taken on day 0 of MenACWY control vaccination. V gene TRBV29-1 combines with J gene TRBJ2-7; a possible D gene is TRBD1 (5 bases). The CDR3 sequence is CSVEKTGSSYEQYF. CDR3 nucleotides: TGCAGCGTTGAAAAAACAGGTTCTTCCTACGAGCAGTACTTC.